This T cell receptor beta chain was observed in a study of OX40 agonist ivuxolimab in advanced cancers. Study-wide context: Patients were around 83% male with ages roughly 20 to 90, mean about 65.

Sequencing used immunoSEQ multiplex PCR; TCRdb keeps in-frame clones, though not all of them. The data show 100,000 to 150,000 clones, about nine tenths seen once. Between the trimmed V and J ends, which lost 0 bases and 7 bases, there was a span of 5 bases. Germline CDR1 and CDR2: SGDLS and YYNGEE. This CDR3 comprises 13 residues. The clonotype was recovered from an adult with an advanced solid tumor such as melanoma, head and neck, liver or kidney cancer. The gene calls are TRBV9 and TRBJ1-6; D unresolved. The sequencing used CD4+ or CD8+ T cells sorted from blood, collected in a trial of the OX40 agonist ivuxolimab. The CDR3 here is CASSVDGNSPLHF. Written as DNA, the CDR3 is TGTGCCAGCAGCGTAGACGGGAATTCACCCCTCCACTTT.